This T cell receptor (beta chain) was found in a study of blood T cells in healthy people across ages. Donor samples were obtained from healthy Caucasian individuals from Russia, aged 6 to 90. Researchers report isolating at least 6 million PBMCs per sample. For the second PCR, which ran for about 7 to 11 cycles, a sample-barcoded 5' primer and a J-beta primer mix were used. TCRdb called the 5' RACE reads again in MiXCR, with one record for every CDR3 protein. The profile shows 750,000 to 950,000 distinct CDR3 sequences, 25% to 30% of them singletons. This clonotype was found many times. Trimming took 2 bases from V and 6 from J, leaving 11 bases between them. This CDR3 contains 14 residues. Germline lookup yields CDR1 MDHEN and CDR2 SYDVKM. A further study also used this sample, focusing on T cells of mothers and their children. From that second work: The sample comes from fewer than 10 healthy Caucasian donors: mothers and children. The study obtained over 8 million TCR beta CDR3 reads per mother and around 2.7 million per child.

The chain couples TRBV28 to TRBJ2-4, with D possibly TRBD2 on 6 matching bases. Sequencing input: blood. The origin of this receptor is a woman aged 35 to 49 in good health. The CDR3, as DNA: TGTGCCAGCAGTTTAAGTGTCGGGGGAAACATTCAGTACTTC. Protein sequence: CASSLSVGGNIQYF.